This paragraph reports one TCR beta chain. The same CDR3 arises from other DNA sequences in this sample as well. The data originate from a study of blood T cell repertoires in COVID-19. Across the study: The United States, Italy and Spain were the sources of the acute and convalescent COVID-19 samples. PBMCs, B-cell-depleted T cells, or T cells were the source of the cDNA or gDNA that made up the material.

The CDR3 extends over 15 amino acids. V shed 0 bases, J shed 2 bases, and the junction held 1 base outside the gene matches. The germline CDR1 and CDR2 sequences are SGHNT and YYREEE (reference sequence). Authors' processing steps: The assay estimated nucleated cells by amplifying reference gene primers. Some clones are missing from TCRdb's copy, which holds only in-frame ones; the method was immunoSEQ multiplex PCR. V and J calls and clone size follow that table, whereas D and trimming were derived from the DNA. The table includes about 250,000 clones, about 80% detected once. Seattle enrolled patients during active infection and tracked them longitudinally.

The chain is built from TRBV5-4 and TRBJ2-2, with 7 bases lining up with TRBD1. The sequenced sample consisted of peripheral blood. This TCR came from a person aged 70 to 79 with COVID-19, enrolled during active disease. The CDR3 DNA is TGTGCCAGCAGCTTGGGGGACAGAAACACCGGGGAGCTGTTTTTT. It codes for CASSLGDRNTGELFF.